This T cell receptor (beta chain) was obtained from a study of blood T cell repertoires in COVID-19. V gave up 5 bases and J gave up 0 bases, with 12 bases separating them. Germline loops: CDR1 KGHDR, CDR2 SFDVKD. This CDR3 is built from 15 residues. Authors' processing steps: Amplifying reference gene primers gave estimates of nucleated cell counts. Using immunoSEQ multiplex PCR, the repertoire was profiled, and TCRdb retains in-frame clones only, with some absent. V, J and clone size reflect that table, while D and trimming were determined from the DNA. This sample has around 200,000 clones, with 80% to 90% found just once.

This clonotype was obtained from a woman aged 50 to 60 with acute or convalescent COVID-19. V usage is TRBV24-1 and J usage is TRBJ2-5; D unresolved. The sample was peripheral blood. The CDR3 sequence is CATSGAWPDQETQYF. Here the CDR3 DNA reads TGTGCCACCAGTGGGGCGTGGCCCGACCAAGAGACCCAGTACTTC.